This T cell receptor gamma chain is from a study of gamma-delta T cells after stem cell transplantation. TCRdb reapplied CATT to the RT-PCR reads. The sample shows about 1,700 gamma-chain clones, 15% to 20% of them seen only once. The CDR3 sequence is 13 residues long. From germline, CDR1 is VINAFY and CDR2 YDVSNSKD. V lost 0 bases to trimming and J lost 11 bases; unmatched junction nucleotides: 6. This clone was found a few times. The sequence came from a human donor. It is not recorded whose cells these are; they may come from a transplant donor. This chain uses TRGV5 with TRGJP2. The sequencing sample was made of gamma-delta T cells. CDR3 amino acids: CATWDRPGWIKTF. CDR3 DNA: TGTGCCACCTGGGACAGGCCAGGATGGATCAAGACGTTT.